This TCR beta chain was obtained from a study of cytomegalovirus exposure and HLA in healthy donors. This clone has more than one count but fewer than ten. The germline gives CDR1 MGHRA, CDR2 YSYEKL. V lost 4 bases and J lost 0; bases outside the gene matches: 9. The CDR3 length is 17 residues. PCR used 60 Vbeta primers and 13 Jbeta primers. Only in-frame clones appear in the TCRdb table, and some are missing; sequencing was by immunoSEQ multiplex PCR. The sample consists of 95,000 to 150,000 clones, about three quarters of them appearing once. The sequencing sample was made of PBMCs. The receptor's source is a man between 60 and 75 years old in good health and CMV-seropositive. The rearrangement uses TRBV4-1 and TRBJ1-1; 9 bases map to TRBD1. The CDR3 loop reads CASSRQGVALMNTEAFF. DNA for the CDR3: TGCGCCAGCAGCCGACAGGGGGTAGCCCTCATGAACACTGAAGCTTTCTTT.